The next 17 T cell receptor beta chains were all read from a single sample in a study of cytomegalovirus exposure and HLA in healthy donors. In the PCR, 60 Vbeta and 13 Jbeta primers were used. TCRdb's table, derived via immunoSEQ multiplex PCR, lists solely in-frame clones and lacks some. The repertoire holds some 100,000 clones, with roughly four fifths as singletons. The sample consisted of PBMCs. The receptors were gathered from a male donor in good health and CMV-seropositive.

The chain is built from TRBV9 and TRBJ2-7; D gene unclear. CDR3 length: 14 residues. Germline loops: CDR1 SGDLS, CDR2 YYNGEE. Trimming pared 0 bases from V and 4 bases from J, leaving 11 bases between. The CDR3 DNA reads as TGTGCCAGCAGCGTAGGGTCCACCAGTTACGAGCAGTACTTC. Protein: CASSVGSTSYEQYF.

The table lists this clone with a count of one. The genes are TRBV4-1 and TRBJ1-6; D remains unclear. V dropped 3 bases and J dropped 1 base, with 10 bases sitting between them. Germline-derived CDR1 and CDR2 are MGHRA and YSYEKL. CDR3 size: 16 residues. The CDR3 bases are TGCGCCAGCAGCCAGACACCTGGATCCTATAATTCACCCCTCCACTTT. This gives the protein CASSQTPGSYNSPLHF.

This clone was detected once. This rearrangement joins TRBV18 to TRBJ1-1; maybe TRBD1 (6 bases). Trimming cost V 4 bases and J 2 bases, with 11 bases left between them. Germline-derived CDR1 and CDR2 are KGHSH and LQKENI. The CDR3 extends over 14 amino acids. The chain's CDR3 is CASSLRTDNTEAFF. The DNA for the CDR3 is TGTGCCAGCTCACTAAGGACAGATAACACTGAAGCTTTCTTT.

This clone was seen more than once but under ten times. This chain connects TRBV7-9 to TRBJ1-2; D is ambiguous. In germline, CDR1 is SEHNR, CDR2 FQNEAQ (reference sequence). V was shortened by 5 bases and J by 8 bases, with 12 bases between the two germline ends. The CDR3 is 12 amino acids. Here the CDR3 reads CASSPRSEGYTF. CDR3 DNA: TGTGCCAGCAGCCCCCGATCGGAGGGCTACACCTTC. Complete variable domain (other parts from reference TRBV7-9 and TRBJ1-2): DTGVSQNPRHKITKRGQNVTFRCDPISEHNRLYWYRQTLGQGPEFLTYFQNEAQLEKSRLLSDRFSAERPKGSFSTLEIQRTEQGDSAMYLCASSPRSEGYTFGSGTRLTVV.

This chain links TRBV6-5 with TRBJ1-2, with 7 bases lining up with TRBD1. The V and J ends lost 4 bases and 7 bases, in that order; junction bases with no gene match: 6. Germline values: CDR1 MNHEY, CDR2 SVGAGI. There are 13 residues in the CDR3. CDR3 sequence: CASSSSGGGGYTF. The CDR3 nucleotides read TGTGCCAGCAGTTCGTCAGGGGGTGGTGGCTACACCTTC.

The J gene is TRBJ1-6, the V gene TRBV25-1; perhaps TRBD1 as D (6 bases). With 5 bases removed from V and 3 bases from J, the gap between germline ends came to 14 bases. This CDR3 region has 16 residues. The V gene's germline CDR1 is MGHDK and CDR2 SYGVNS. The chain's CDR3 is CASSKQGAYYNSPLHF. DNA of the CDR3: TGTGCCAGCAGTAAACAGGGAGCCTACTATAATTCACCCCTCCACTTT.

About this clone: This specimen includes other DNA sequences encoding the same CDR3. This sequence joins TRBV7-9 and TRBJ1-2, with D perhaps matching TRBD1 (5 bases). CDR3 length: 15 amino acids. Germline V gives CDR1 SEHNR, CDR2 FQNEAQ (reference sequence). V lost 1 base and J 0 bases, leaving 9 bases between the germline ends. The CDR3 bases are TGTGCCAGCAGCTTAGGCGCAGGGACTAACTATGGCTACACCTTC. Translating gives CASSLGAGTNYGYTF.

This chain connects TRBV27 to TRBJ2-3; D is unclear. From germline, CDR1 is MNHEY and CDR2 SMNVEV (reference sequence). V was clipped by 5 bases and J by 4 bases, with 10 bases between them. CDR3 length: 13 amino acids. The CDR3 nucleotides read TGTGCCAGCAGTAACACCTTGGCAGATACGCAGTATTTT. This codes for CASSNTLADTQYF.

The V gene is TRBV18, the J gene TRBJ1-4; TRBD1 aligns across 8 bases. Germline V lookup: CDR1 KGHSH, CDR2 LQKENI. This CDR3 spans 15 amino acids. J lost 4 bases, V lost 3 bases, and 4 bases had no gene match. CDR3 sequence: CASSPLRGLNEKLFF. CDR3 DNA: TGTGCCAGCTCACCGCTCAGGGGGCTTAATGAAAAACTGTTTTTT. Looking up the rest from reference TRBV18 and TRBJ1-4 gives the full variable domain: NAGVMQNPRHLVRRRGQEARLRCSPMKGHSHVYWYRQLPEEGLKFMVYLQKENIIDESGMPKERFSAEFPKEGPSILRIQQVVRGDSAAYFCASSPLRGLNEKLFFGSGTQLSVL.

The V and J genes are TRBV19 and TRBJ1-1; possible D gene TRBD1, 5 bases. The CDR3 contains 14 residues. V lost 1 base and J 4 bases, leaving 10 bases between the germline ends. Per the germline V gene, CDR1 is LNHDA and CDR2 is SQIVND (reference sequence). In DNA form, the CDR3 reads TGTGCCAGTAGTATAGGGGGGGGAACCACTGAAGCTTTCTTT. Encoded protein: CASSIGGGTTEAFF.

The chain carries TRBV10-3 and TRBJ2-1, with 9 bases that match TRBD1. Germline CDR1 is ENHRY and CDR2 is SYGVKD. V trimming: 9 bases; J trimming: 5 bases; junction bases outside the gene matches: 11. The CDR3 has 15 residues. CDR3 in DNA: TGTGCCATTGAGGGGGACAGGGCGGCCCACAATGAGCAGTTCTTC. Amino acid sequence: CAIEGDRAAHNEQFF.

The V gene is TRBV29-1, the J gene TRBJ1-4, with D possibly TRBD1 on 6 matching bases. With 5 bases removed from V and 6 bases from J, the gap between germline ends came to 10 bases. The CDR3 spans 12 residues. Germline V gene sequence: CDR1 SQVTM, CDR2 ANQGSEA. CDR3 sequence (DNA): TGCAGCGTTCGGGAGGGGGATGAAAAACTGTTTTTT. Protein: CSVREGDEKLFF. Drawing the rest from reference TRBV29-1 and TRBJ1-4, the complete variable domain is SAVISQKPSRDICQRGTSLTIQCQVDSQVTMMFWYRQQPGQSLTLIATANQGSEATYESGFVIDKFPISRPNLTFSTLTVSNMSPEDSSIYLCSVREGDEKLFFGSGTQLSVL.

This chain links TRBV6-6 with TRBJ1-1, with 7 positions matching TRBD1. The CDR3 is 15 amino acids. Germline CDR1 is MNHNY and CDR2 is SVGAGI (reference sequence). Trimming at V came to 0 bases and at J to 0 bases, leaving 1 base not matched to a gene. The CDR3 DNA reads TGTGCCAGCAGTTACTCCCAGGGGGTGAACACTGAAGCTTTCTTT. Its protein is CASSYSQGVNTEAFF.

The chain uses TRBV4-3 and TRBJ1-4, with a weak D call TRBD1 (6 bases). The CDR3 spans 16 residues. Germline lookup yields CDR1 LGHNA and CDR2 YSLEER. The V gene lost 0 bases and the J gene lost 7 bases, with 15 bases spanning the gap. DNA of the CDR3: TGCGCCAGCAGCCAAGATTTCGGGCAGGGGAGTGAAAAACTGTTTTTT. Translation gives CASSQDFGQGSEKLFF.

The chain joins TRBV4-1 to TRBJ2-4, with D tentatively TRBD1 (6 bases). The CDR3 is made up of 17 amino acids. The V end lost 1 base, the J end lost 2 bases, and 15 bases lay between the germline ends. Germline CDR1 and CDR2: MGHRA and YSYEKL. The CDR3 coding sequence is TGCGCCAGCAGCCAAGCATGGCAGGGGTTTACCAAAAACATTCAGTACTTC. Translating gives CASSQAWQGFTKNIQYF.

The V and J genes are TRBV7-6 and TRBJ1-5; D ambiguous. Deletions cut 3 bases from V and 5 bases from J, with 8 bases between. CDR3 length: 13 residues. Germline V lookup: CDR1 SGHVS, CDR2 FNYEAQ. The CDR3 reads CASSFGVHQPQHF. In DNA, the CDR3 is TGTGCCAGCAGCTTCGGGGTTCATCAGCCCCAGCATTTT.

The genes are TRBV6-6 and TRBJ2-1; D is unclear. CDR1 and CDR2 (germline): MNHNY, SVGAGI (reference sequence). This CDR3 spans 10 amino acids. As DNA, the CDR3 is TGTTCGGCAGGCTGGAATGAGCAGTTCTTC. It translates to CSAGWNEQFF.